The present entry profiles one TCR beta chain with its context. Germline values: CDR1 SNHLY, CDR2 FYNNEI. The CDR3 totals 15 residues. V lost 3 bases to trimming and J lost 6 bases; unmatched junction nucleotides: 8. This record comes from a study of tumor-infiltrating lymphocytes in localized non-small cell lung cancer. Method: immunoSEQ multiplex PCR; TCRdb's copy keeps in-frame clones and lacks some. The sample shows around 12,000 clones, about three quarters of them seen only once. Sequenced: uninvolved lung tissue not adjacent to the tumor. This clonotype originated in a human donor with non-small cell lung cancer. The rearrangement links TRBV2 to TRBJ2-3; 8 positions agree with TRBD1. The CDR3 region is CASSEAGGAGDTQYF. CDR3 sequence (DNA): TGTGCCAGCAGTGAGGCAGGGGGCGCAGGCGATACGCAGTATTTT.